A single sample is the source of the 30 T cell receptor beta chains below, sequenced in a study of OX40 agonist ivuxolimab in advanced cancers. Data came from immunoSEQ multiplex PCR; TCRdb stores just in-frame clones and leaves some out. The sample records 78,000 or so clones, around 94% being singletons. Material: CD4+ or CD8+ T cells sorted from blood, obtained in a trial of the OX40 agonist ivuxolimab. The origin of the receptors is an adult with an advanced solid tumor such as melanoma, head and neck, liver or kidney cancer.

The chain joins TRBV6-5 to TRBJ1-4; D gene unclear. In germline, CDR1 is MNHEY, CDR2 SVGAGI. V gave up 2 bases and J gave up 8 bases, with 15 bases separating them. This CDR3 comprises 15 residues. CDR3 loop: CASSYGSSAPEKLFF. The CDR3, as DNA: TGTGCCAGCAGTTACGGGTCCTCAGCCCCCGAAAAACTGTTTTTT.

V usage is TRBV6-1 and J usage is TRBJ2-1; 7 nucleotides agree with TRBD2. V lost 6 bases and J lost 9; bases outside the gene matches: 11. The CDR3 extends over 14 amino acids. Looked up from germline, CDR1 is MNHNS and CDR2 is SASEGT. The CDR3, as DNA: TGTGCCAGCAGGTCGCGGGGGTGGGGCGGTGAGCAGTTCTTC. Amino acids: CASRSRGWGGEQFF.

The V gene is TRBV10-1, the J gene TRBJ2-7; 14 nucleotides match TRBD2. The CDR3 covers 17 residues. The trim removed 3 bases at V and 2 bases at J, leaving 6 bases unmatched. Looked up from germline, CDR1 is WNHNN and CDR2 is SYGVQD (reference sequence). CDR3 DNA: TGCGCCAGCAGTGATACCGGGACTAGCGGGGGCACCTACGAGCAGTACTTC. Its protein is CASSDTGTSGGTYEQYF.

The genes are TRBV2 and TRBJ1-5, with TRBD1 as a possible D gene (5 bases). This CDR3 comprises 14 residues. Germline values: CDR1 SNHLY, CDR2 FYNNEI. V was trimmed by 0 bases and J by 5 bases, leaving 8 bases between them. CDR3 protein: CASSEAVRDQPQHF. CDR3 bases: TGTGCCAGCAGTGAAGCGGTCAGGGATCAGCCCCAGCATTTT.

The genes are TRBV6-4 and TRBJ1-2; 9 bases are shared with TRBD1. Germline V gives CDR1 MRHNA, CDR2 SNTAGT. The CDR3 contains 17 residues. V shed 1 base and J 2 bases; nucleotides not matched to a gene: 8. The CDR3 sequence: CASSDWGDRENNYGYTF. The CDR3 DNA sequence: TGTGCCAGCAGTGACTGGGGGGACAGGGAGAACAACTATGGCTACACCTTC.

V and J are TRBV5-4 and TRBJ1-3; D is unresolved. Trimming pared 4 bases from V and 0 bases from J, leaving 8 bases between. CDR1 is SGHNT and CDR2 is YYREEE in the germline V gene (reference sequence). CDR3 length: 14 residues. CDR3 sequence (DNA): TGTGCCAGCAGCGACACTAGCTCTGGAAACACCATATATTTT. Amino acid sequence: CASSDTSSGNTIYF.

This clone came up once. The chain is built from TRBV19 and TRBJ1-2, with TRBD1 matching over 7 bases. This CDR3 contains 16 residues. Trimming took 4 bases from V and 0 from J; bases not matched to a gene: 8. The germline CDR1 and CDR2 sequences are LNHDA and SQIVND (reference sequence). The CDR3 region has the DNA TGTGCCAGTAGTAGGACAGGACAGATCCCTAACTATGGCTACACCTTC. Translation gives CASSRTGQIPNYGYTF.

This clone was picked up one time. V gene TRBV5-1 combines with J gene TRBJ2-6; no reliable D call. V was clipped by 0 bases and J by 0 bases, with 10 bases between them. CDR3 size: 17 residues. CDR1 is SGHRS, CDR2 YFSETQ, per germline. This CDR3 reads CASSLEQPISGANVLTF. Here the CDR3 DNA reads TGCGCCAGCAGCTTGGAACAGCCTATCTCTGGGGCCAACGTCCTGACTTTC.

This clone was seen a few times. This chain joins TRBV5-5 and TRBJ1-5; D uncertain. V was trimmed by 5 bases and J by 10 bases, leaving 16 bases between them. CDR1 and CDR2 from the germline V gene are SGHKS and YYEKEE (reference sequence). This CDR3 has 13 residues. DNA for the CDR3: TGTGCCAGCAGGCCGTTTGTAAGCGATCCCCAGCATTTT. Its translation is CASRPFVSDPQHF.

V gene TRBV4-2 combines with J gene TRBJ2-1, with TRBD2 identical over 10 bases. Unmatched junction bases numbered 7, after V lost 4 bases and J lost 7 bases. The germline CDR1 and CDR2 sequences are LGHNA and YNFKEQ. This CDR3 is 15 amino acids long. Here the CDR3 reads CASSPPSGGVNEQFF. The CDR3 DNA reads TGTGCCAGCAGCCCGCCCAGCGGGGGGGTAAATGAGCAGTTCTTC.

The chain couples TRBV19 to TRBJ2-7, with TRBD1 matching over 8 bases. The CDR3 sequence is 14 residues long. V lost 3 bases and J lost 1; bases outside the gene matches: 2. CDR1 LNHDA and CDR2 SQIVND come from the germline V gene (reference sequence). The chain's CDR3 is CASSIHRGSYEQYF. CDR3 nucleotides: TGTGCCAGTAGTATCCACAGGGGGTCCTACGAGCAGTACTTC.

The CDR3 is CASSERMVTGGYGYTF. The CDR3, as DNA: TGTGCCAGCAGCGAACGGATGGTAACGGGAGGCTATGGCTACACCTTC. V gene TRBV2 combines with J gene TRBJ1-2; no reliable D call. This CDR3 is 16 amino acids long. With 6 bases removed from V and 4 bases from J, the gap between germline ends came to 21 bases. CDR1 and CDR2 from the germline V gene are SNHLY and FYNNEI.

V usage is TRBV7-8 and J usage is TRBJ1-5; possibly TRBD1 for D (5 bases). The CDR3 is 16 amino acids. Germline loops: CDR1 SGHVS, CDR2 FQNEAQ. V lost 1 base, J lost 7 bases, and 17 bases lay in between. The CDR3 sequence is CASSLDPYGRDQPQHF. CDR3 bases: TGTGCCAGCAGCTTAGATCCGTATGGACGGGACCAGCCCCAGCATTTT.

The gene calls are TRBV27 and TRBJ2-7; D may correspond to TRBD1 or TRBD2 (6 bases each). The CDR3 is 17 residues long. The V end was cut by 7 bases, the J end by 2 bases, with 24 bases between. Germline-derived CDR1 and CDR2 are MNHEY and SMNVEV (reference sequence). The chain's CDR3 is CASTPGAADLGAYEQYF. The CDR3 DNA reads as TGTGCCAGCACCCCGGGGGCCGCCGATCTAGGGGCCTACGAGCAGTACTTC.

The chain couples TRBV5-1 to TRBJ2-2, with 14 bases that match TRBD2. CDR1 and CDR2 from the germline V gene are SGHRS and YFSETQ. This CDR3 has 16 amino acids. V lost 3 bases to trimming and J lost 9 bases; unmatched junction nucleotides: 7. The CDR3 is CASSSLTSGGARELFF. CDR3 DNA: TGCGCCAGCAGCTCCCTGACTAGCGGGGGGGCCCGGGAGCTGTTTTTT.

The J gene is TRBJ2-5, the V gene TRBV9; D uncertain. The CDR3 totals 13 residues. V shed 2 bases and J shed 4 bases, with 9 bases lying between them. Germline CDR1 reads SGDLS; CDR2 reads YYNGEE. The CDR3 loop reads CASSVDSPETQYF. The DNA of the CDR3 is TGTGCCAGCAGCGTGGATAGCCCAGAGACCCAGTACTTC.

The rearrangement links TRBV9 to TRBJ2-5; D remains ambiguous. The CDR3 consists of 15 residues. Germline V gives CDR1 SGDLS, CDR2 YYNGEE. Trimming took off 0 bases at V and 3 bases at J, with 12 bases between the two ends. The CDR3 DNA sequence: TGTGCCAGCAGCGTAGCTTTTGGGGTTGAAGAGACCCAGTACTTC. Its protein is CASSVAFGVEETQYF.

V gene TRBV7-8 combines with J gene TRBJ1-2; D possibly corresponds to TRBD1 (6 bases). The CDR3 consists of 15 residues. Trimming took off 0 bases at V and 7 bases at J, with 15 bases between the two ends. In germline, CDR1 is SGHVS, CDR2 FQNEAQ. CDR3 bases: TGTGCCAGCAGCTTAGCCCTGGACAGCGTCATTGGCTACACCTTC. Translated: CASSLALDSVIGYTF.

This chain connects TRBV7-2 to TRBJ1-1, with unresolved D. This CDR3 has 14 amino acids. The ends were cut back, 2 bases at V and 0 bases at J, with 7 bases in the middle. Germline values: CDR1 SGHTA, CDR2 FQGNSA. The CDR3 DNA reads TGTGCCAGCAGCTTACGACTGATGAACACTGAAGCTTTCTTT. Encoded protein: CASSLRLMNTEAFF. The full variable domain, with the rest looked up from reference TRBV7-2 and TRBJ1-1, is GAGVSQSPSNKVTEKGKDVELRCDPISGHTALYWYRQSLGQGLEFLIYFQGNSAPDKSGLPSDRFSAERTGGSVSTLTIQRTQQEDSAVYLCASSLRLMNTEAFFGQGTRLTVV.

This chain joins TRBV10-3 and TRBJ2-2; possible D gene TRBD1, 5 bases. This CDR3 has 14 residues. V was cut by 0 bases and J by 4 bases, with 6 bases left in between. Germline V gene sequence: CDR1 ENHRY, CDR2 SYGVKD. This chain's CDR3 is CAISESRGTGELFF. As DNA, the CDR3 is TGTGCCATCAGTGAGTCTAGGGGCACCGGGGAGCTGTTTTTT.

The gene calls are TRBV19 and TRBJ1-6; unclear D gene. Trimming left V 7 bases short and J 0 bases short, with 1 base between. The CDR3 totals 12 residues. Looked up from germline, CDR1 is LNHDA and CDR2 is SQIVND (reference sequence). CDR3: CASNSYNSPLHF. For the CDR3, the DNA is TGTGCCAGTAACTCCTATAATTCACCCCTCCACTTT.

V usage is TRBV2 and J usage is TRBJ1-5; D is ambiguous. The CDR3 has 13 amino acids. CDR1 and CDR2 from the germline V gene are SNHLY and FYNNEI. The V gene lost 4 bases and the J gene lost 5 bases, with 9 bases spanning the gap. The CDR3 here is CASSVAGDQPQHF. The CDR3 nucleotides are TGTGCCAGCAGTGTGGCCGGAGATCAGCCCCAGCATTTT.

The CDR3 DNA reads as TGTGCCAGCAGCCTGCCAGGGAGTCCTTCAGATACGCAGTATTTT. Translation gives CASSLPGSPSDTQYF. This chain uses TRBV27 with TRBJ2-3; D might be TRBD1 or TRBD2, each matching 5 bases. The germline V gene has CDR1 MNHEY and CDR2 SMNVEV (reference sequence). Trimming removed 6 bases at V and 4 bases at J, with 17 bases between. The CDR3 is 15 amino acids.

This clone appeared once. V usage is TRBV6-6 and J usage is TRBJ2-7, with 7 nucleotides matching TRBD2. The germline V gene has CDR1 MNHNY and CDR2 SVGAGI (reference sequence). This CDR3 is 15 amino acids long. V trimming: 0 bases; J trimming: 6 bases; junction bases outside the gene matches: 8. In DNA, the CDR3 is TGTGCCAGCAGTTACTCGAGACACCGCGGGAGCGAGCAGTACTTC. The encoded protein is CASSYSRHRGSEQYF.

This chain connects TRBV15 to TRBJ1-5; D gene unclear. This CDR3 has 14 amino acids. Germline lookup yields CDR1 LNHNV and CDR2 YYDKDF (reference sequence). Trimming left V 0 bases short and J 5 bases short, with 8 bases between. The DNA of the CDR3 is TGTGCCACCAGCAGAGAGGGGTCCTATCAGCCCCAGCATTTT. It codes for CATSREGSYQPQHF. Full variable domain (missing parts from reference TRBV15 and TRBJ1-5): DAMVIQNPRYQVTQFGKPVTLSCSQTLNHNVMYWYQQKSSQAPKLLFHYYDKDFNNEADTPDNFQSRRPNTSFCFLDIRSPGLGDTAMYLCATSREGSYQPQHFGDGTRLSIL.

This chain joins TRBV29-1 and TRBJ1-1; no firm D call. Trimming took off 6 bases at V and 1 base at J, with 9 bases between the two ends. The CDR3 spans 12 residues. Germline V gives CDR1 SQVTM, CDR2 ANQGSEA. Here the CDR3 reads CSVAGSNTEAFF. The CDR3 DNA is TGCAGCGTCGCCGGTTCGAACACTGAAGCTTTCTTT.

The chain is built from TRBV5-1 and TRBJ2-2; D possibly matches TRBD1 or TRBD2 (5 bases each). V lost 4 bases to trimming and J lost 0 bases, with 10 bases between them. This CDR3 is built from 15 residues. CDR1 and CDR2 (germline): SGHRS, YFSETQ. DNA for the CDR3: TGCGCCAGCAGCCTTGAGGGGTCGAACACCGGGGAGCTGTTTTTT. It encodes CASSLEGSNTGELFF. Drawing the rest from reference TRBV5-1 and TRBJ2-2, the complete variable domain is KAGVTQTPRYLIKTRGQQVTLSCSPISGHRSVSWYQQTPGQGLQFLFEYFSETQRNKGNFPGRFSGRQFSNSRSEMNVSTLELGDSALYLCASSLEGSNTGELFFGEGSRLTVL.

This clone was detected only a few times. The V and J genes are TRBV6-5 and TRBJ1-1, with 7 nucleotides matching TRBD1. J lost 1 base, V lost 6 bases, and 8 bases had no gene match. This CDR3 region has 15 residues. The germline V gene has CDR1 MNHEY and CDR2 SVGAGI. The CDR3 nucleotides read TGTGCCAGCAGGCTGAACAGGGGAAGGAACACTGAAGCTTTCTTT. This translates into CASRLNRGRNTEAFF.

CDR3 sequence reads: CASSLWPDRGLNTEAFF. The DNA of the CDR3 is TGTGCCAGCAGTTTATGGCCGGACAGGGGGCTGAACACTGAAGCTTTCTTT. The chain couples TRBV28 to TRBJ1-1, with 11 bases matching TRBD1. Germline trimming cut 0 bases from V and 0 bases from J; bases unmatched to any gene: 3. The CDR3 sequence is 17 residues long. CDR1 is MDHEN and CDR2 is SYDVKM in the germline V gene.

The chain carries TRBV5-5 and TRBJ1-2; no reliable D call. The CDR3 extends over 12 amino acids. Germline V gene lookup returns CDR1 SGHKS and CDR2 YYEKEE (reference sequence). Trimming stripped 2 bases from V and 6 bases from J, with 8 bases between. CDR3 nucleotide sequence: TGTGCCAGCAGCTTTGGCATACATGGCTACACCTTC. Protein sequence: CASSFGIHGYTF.